What follows are 31 T cell receptor beta chains derived from one specimen sequenced in a study of blood T cell repertoires in COVID-19. Produced via immunoSEQ multiplex PCR; TCRdb's table is partial and in-frame only. The sample contains under 120,000 clones, around 89% of which appear only once. Source material: peripheral blood. The source is a woman older than 75 with acute or convalescent COVID-19.

This chain joins TRBV11-2 and TRBJ2-1; D might be TRBD1 (6 bases). The V and J ends lost 5 bases and 6 bases respectively, with 17 bases between them. The CDR3 contains 15 residues. The germline CDR1 and CDR2 sequences are SGHAT and FQNNGV. The CDR3 sequence is CASSPSTTGFNEQFF. The CDR3 nucleotides are TGTGCCAGCAGCCCCTCCACAACAGGGTTCAATGAGCAGTTCTTC. Combining the CDR3 with reference TRBV11-2 and TRBJ2-1 gives the whole variable domain EAGVAQSPRYKIIEKRQSVAFWCNPISGHATLYWYQQILGQGPKLLIQFQNNGVVDDSQLPKDRFSAERLKGVDSTLKIQPAKLEDSAVYLCASSPSTTGFNEQFFGPGTRLTVL.

The chain has TRBV5-1 and TRBJ2-3; 8 positions match TRBD2. V shed 1 base, J shed 4 bases, and the junction held 5 bases outside the gene matches. The germline gives CDR1 SGHRS, CDR2 YFSETQ. The CDR3 has 15 amino acids. The chain's CDR3 is CASSLSGGAADTQYF. The CDR3 region has the DNA TGCGCCAGCAGCTTGAGCGGGGGCGCGGCAGATACGCAGTATTTT.

CDR3 loop: CASSQDKRGDSETQYF. In DNA form, the CDR3 reads TGTGCCAGCAGCCAAGATAAGCGGGGGGACTCGGAGACCCAGTACTTC. The V gene is TRBV4-2, the J gene TRBJ2-5; 9 bases line up with TRBD2. Germline CDR1 and CDR2: LGHNA and YNFKEQ. The CDR3 loop spans 16 amino acids. The V gene end was trimmed by 0 bases and the J gene end by 5 bases; junction bases not matched to a gene: 7.

This clone was recorded only once. The chain couples TRBV2 to TRBJ2-6, with 7 bases lining up with TRBD1. CDR3 size: 18 residues. V was clipped by 6 bases and J by 1 base; unmatched bases: 12. From germline, CDR1 is SNHLY and CDR2 FYNNEI. The CDR3 DNA is TGTGCCAGCAGAGGAATCGGGACAGTTTTTTCTGGGGCCAACGTCCTGACTTTC. It codes for CASRGIGTVFSGANVLTF.

This clone appeared a single time. This rearrangement joins TRBV9 to TRBJ1-3, with D possibly matching TRBD1 (5 bases). CDR1 and CDR2 (germline): SGDLS, YYNGEE. Trimming shortened V by 0 bases and J by 0 bases, and 13 bases separated the two germline ends. There are 17 residues in the CDR3. Here the CDR3 DNA reads TGTGCCAGCAGCGTAGAAGGCGTACAGGTCTCTGGAAACACCATATATTTT. Translation gives CASSVEGVQVSGNTIYF.

The V gene is TRBV7-2, the J gene TRBJ2-7; a possible D gene is TRBD2 (5 bases). The CDR3 loop spans 15 amino acids. V shed 5 bases and J shed 4 bases, with 18 bases lying between them. From germline, CDR1 is SGHTA and CDR2 FQGNSA. This CDR3 reads CASSPPGYLSYEQYF. The CDR3 DNA reads TGTGCCAGCAGCCCTCCGGGATACCTTTCGTACGAGCAGTACTTC.

This clone was counted between two and nine times. The rearrangement joins TRBV19 to TRBJ1-1; a weak D match, TRBD1 (5 bases). The CDR3 has 13 amino acids. Looked up from germline, CDR1 is LNHDA and CDR2 is SQIVND (reference sequence). Trimming stripped 3 bases from V and 3 bases from J, with 8 bases between. This chain's CDR3 is CASSMTAYTEAFF. CDR3 sequence (DNA): TGTGCCAGTAGTATGACAGCTTACACTGAAGCTTTCTTT.

The chain carries TRBV9 and TRBJ2-5; 14 bases line up with TRBD2. Per germline, CDR1 SGDLS and CDR2 YYNGEE. J gave up 6 bases and V 4 bases, and 11 bases lay outside the gene matches. The CDR3 has 17 amino acids. CDR3 DNA: TGTGCCAGCAGCTACAGCTCGGGACTAGCGGGGGTACAGACCCAGTACTTC. This translates into CASSYSSGLAGVQTQYF.

The chain links TRBV30 to TRBJ1-1; 8 nucleotides line up with TRBD1. CDR1 is GTSNPN, CDR2 SVGIG, per germline (reference sequence). After removal of 7 bases from V and 5 bases from J, the junction contained 9 bases not matched to a gene. The CDR3 totals 13 residues. This CDR3 is CASTRGLATEAFF. The CDR3, as DNA: TGTGCCTCAACCAGGGGGCTGGCGACTGAAGCTTTCTTT.

This chain links TRBV5-1 with TRBJ2-1, with 7 bases fitting TRBD1. This CDR3 is built from 14 residues. Trimming took 7 bases from V and 0 from J; bases not matched to a gene: 4. Per the germline V gene, CDR1 is SGHRS and CDR2 is YFSETQ. The CDR3 sequence: CASPGQDSYNEQFF. CDR3 bases: TGCGCCAGCCCCGGACAGGACTCCTACAATGAGCAGTTCTTC.

V is TRBV6-5 and J is TRBJ1-5; TRBD1 matches 7 bases. From germline, CDR1 is MNHEY and CDR2 SVGAGI. Trimming removed 5 bases from V and 5 bases from J; junction bases left unmatched: 3. The CDR3 length is 13 residues. CDR3 coding DNA: TGTGCCAGCAGTAGGGACAGCCATCAGCCCCAGCATTTT. This codes for CASSRDSHQPQHF.

The table lists this clone with a count of one. The V call is TRBV28, the J call TRBJ1-2; 8 bases match TRBD1. The CDR3 sequence is 16 residues long. V lost 4 bases to trimming and J lost 2 bases; unmatched junction nucleotides: 9. Germline-derived CDR1 and CDR2 are MDHEN and SYDVKM. The CDR3 sequence: CASSSIRQGSNYGYTF. The CDR3 bases are TGTGCCAGCAGTTCAATCCGACAGGGGAGCAACTATGGCTACACCTTC.

The rearrangement uses TRBV6-5 and TRBJ2-2; 8 bases match TRBD1. J lost 7 bases, V lost 6 bases, and 1 base had no gene match. The length of the CDR3 is 12 residues. CDR1 is MNHEY, CDR2 SVGAGI, per germline. The DNA of the CDR3 is TGTGCCAGCAGGACAGGGGACGGGGAGCTGTTTTTT. It translates to CASRTGDGELFF.

This clone was recorded only once. This rearrangement joins TRBV20-1 to TRBJ2-3; 9 positions match TRBD1. Germline CDR1 is DFQATT and CDR2 is SNEGSKA (reference sequence). V lost 3 bases, J lost 4 bases, and 11 bases stayed unmatched. This CDR3 has 16 amino acids. The DNA for the CDR3 is TGCAGTGCTAGTGGCCAAGACAGGGGGAGCCCAGATACGCAGTATTTT. This encodes CSASGQDRGSPDTQYF.

The chain uses TRBV19 and TRBJ2-5, with 8 bases lining up with TRBD2. Germline assignment: CDR1 LNHDA and CDR2 SQIVND (reference sequence). There are 16 residues in the CDR3. The V segment lost 3 bases and the J segment 7 bases; nucleotides outside the gene matches: 13. This CDR3 is CASSIGNSGVIGTQYF. CDR3 nucleotide sequence: TGTGCCAGTAGTATTGGGAATAGCGGGGTGATCGGGACCCAGTACTTC.

The chain joins TRBV9 to TRBJ1-1; 7 bases match TRBD1. CDR3 length equals 15 residues. Germline V CDR1 and CDR2: SGDLS, YYNGEE. With V trimmed by 3 bases and J by 5 bases, 10 bases remained unmatched. Written as DNA, the CDR3 is TGTGCCAGCAGCGACCGACTCGACAGGGCTACTGAAGCTTTCTTT. Amino acids: CASSDRLDRATEAFF.

This clone was picked up a small number of times. The chain has TRBV28 and TRBJ1-4, with D perhaps TRBD1 (6 bases). The germline V gene has CDR1 MDHEN and CDR2 SYDVKM. V was clipped by 6 bases and J by 1 base, with 9 bases between them. The CDR3 extends over 14 amino acids. Here the CDR3 reads CASSSGVTNEKLFF. CDR3 sequence (DNA): TGTGCCAGCAGCTCAGGGGTAACTAATGAAAAACTGTTTTTT.

The chain carries TRBV28 and TRBJ1-5; 10 nucleotides line up with TRBD1. Germline CDR1 and CDR2: MDHEN and SYDVKM. The trim removed 5 bases at V and 6 bases at J, leaving 7 bases unmatched. This CDR3 contains 15 residues. For the CDR3, the DNA is TGTGCCAGCAGTCCACGACAGGGGGCGATTCAGCCCCAGCATTTT. Translated: CASSPRQGAIQPQHF.

Only a few counts were recorded for this clone. The chain employs TRBV7-8 and TRBJ1-6; D remains ambiguous. The germline gives CDR1 SGHVS, CDR2 FQNEAQ. V was shortened by 3 bases and J by 11 bases, with 8 bases between the two germline ends. This CDR3 spans 12 amino acids. For the CDR3, the DNA is TGTGCCAGCAGCTTCCTCTCGGCACCCCTCCACTTT. The encoded protein is CASSFLSAPLHF.

This chain connects TRBV19 to TRBJ2-7; 9 positions agree with TRBD2. V lost 0 bases, J lost 4 bases, and 1 base stayed unmatched. CDR1 is LNHDA and CDR2 is SQIVND in the germline V gene (reference sequence). The CDR3 covers 14 residues. CDR3 region: CASSIESGGYEQYF. For the CDR3, the DNA is TGTGCCAGTAGTATAGAAAGCGGGGGGTACGAGCAGTACTTC.

The chain joins TRBV7-9 to TRBJ2-1; 8 bases are a match to TRBD2. Germline V lookup: CDR1 SEHNR, CDR2 FQNEAQ (reference sequence). This CDR3 spans 18 amino acids. J gave up 4 bases and V 1 base, and 12 bases lay outside the gene matches. CDR3 DNA: TGTGCCAGCAGCTTAGGGCTTCGGGCGGGGGGACTTTACAATGAGCAGTTCTTC. It is translated as CASSLGLRAGGLYNEQFF.

The chain links TRBV7-2 to TRBJ1-5; no definite D call. This CDR3 has 13 amino acids. Per germline, CDR1 SGHTA and CDR2 FQGNSA. Trimming took off 1 base at V and 7 bases at J, with 8 bases between the two ends. The CDR3 here is CASSLGSVQPQHF. CDR3 bases: TGTGCCAGCAGCTTAGGGTCAGTACAGCCCCAGCATTTT.

The V gene is TRBV2, the J gene TRBJ2-7, with 13 bases that match TRBD2. The CDR3 is made up of 14 amino acids. Germline CDR1 is SNHLY and CDR2 is FYNNEI. V lost 7 bases to trimming and J lost 7 bases; unmatched junction nucleotides: 7. Here the CDR3 DNA reads TGTGCCAGCAACCAACTAGCGGGGGGGCGGGAGCAGTACTTC. Translating gives CASNQLAGGREQYF.

The gene calls are TRBV24-1 and TRBJ2-4; a possible D gene is TRBD2 (6 bases). The germline V and J ends were trimmed by 2 bases and 4 bases, with 8 bases remaining between them. The CDR3 contains 14 residues. Germline-derived CDR1 and CDR2 are KGHDR and SFDVKD. CDR3 sequence (DNA): TGTGCCACCAGTGATTCAGGGACTAAAAACATTCAGTACTTC. Its protein is CATSDSGTKNIQYF.

The CDR3 loop is CASSLGPLAGSINTQYF. The CDR3 nucleotides read TGCGCCAGCAGCTTGGGGCCACTAGCCGGGTCTATAAATACGCAGTATTTT. The rearrangement joins TRBV5-1 to TRBJ2-3, with D maybe TRBD2 (6 bases). V gave up 0 bases and J gave up 7 bases, with 21 bases separating them. This CDR3 contains 17 residues. Germline V lookup: CDR1 SGHRS, CDR2 YFSETQ.

The rearrangement joins TRBV29-1 to TRBJ2-7, with D perhaps TRBD1 (5 bases). Deletions cut 4 bases from V and 2 bases from J, with 12 bases between. This CDR3 contains 13 residues. The germline V gene encodes CDR1 SQVTM and CDR2 ANQGSEA. The CDR3 DNA follows: TGCAGCGTTGTGTCTGACAGAACCTACGAGCAGTACTTC. Encoded protein: CSVVSDRTYEQYF.

The chain joins TRBV19 to TRBJ1-1, with TRBD1 identical over 7 bases. The CDR3 is made up of 15 amino acids. Germline values: CDR1 LNHDA, CDR2 SQIVND (reference sequence). The V segment lost 6 bases and the J segment 4 bases; nucleotides outside the gene matches: 11. The CDR3: CASSQLTGFVTEAFF. In DNA form, the CDR3 reads TGTGCCAGTAGCCAGCTGACAGGGTTTGTCACTGAAGCTTTCTTT.

The CDR3 nucleotides are TGTGCCAGCAGACTACAGGGGGGGTATGGCTACACCTTC. Amino acid sequence: CASRLQGGYGYTF. This chain connects TRBV28 to TRBJ1-2, with TRBD1 matching over 8 bases. After removal of 6 bases from V and 5 bases from J, the junction contained 5 bases not matched to a gene. The CDR3 totals 13 residues. Germline V gives CDR1 MDHEN, CDR2 SYDVKM.

The count of this clone is one. Here the CDR3 DNA reads TGTGCCAGCAGCGATATGGGACTGCAGAGACTGTTTTTT. As protein: CASSDMGLQRLFF. This chain connects TRBV6-5 to TRBJ1-4, with D perhaps matching TRBD1 (5 bases). V was shortened by 6 bases and J by 13 bases, with 18 bases between the two germline ends. Germline CDR1 is MNHEY and CDR2 is SVGAGI. The CDR3 spans 13 residues.

This clone has more than one count but fewer than ten. The chain recombines TRBV30 with TRBJ1-2, with a weak D call TRBD1 (6 bases). Germline V CDR1 and CDR2: GTSNPN, SVGIG (reference sequence). The CDR3 length is 14 residues. Trimming shortened V by 0 bases and J by 2 bases, and 10 bases separated the two germline ends. The CDR3 spells CAWSVAQGNYGYTF. Here the CDR3 DNA reads TGTGCCTGGAGTGTGGCACAGGGAAACTATGGCTACACCTTC.

The chain joins TRBV27 to TRBJ2-1; TRBD1 agrees at 9 bases. Germline V gene lookup returns CDR1 MNHEY and CDR2 SMNVEV (reference sequence). V shed 7 bases, J shed 5 bases, and the junction held 3 bases outside the gene matches. The CDR3 is made up of 13 amino acids. The CDR3 here is CASMGQGNNEQFF. The CDR3, as DNA: TGTGCCAGCATGGGACAGGGAAACAATGAGCAGTTCTTC.